The present T cell receptor (beta chain) was sequenced within a study of T cells in Graves' hyperthyroidism and ophthalmopathy. Study details: The initial diagnosis was the point when peripheral blood was collected, ahead of any treatment.

Study results and caveats: The authors' 13 V-J model separated ophthalmopathy from stable hyperthyroidism.

As regards this clonotype: The antigen is not known.

Disease lasting under 3 months, a NOSPECS grade of at least 4, and a Clinical Activity Score of at least 3 were features of the ophthalmopathy patients. RNA transcripts gave rise to amplified TCR beta CDR3 regions. The study used the HTBI primer set for a first-round RT-PCR of the TCR CDR3. TCRdb called the multiplex PCR reads again in MiXCR, with one record for every CDR3 protein. The sample has approximately 690,000 distinct CDR3 sequences; roughly 15% are singletons. The CDR3 runs to 14 residues. V dropped 3 bases and J dropped 8 bases, with 13 bases sitting between them. The clonotype was recovered from a woman in her 50s with Graves' ophthalmopathy. This chain connects TRBV12-3 or TRBV12-4 to TRBJ2-2; D gene unclear. Sample: blood. DNA of the CDR3: TGTGCCAGCAGTTTGGCCACAGTCCCTGGGGAGCTGTTTTTT. Translated: CASSLATVPGELFF.